Presented here are 23 T cell receptor beta chains from one specimen sequenced in a study of response to subunit inactivated influenza vaccine. One entry per CDR3 protein results from TCRdb running MiXCR on the RT-PCR reads. The table includes around 150,000 distinct CDR3 sequences, about 11% detected once. The source material was non-naive T cells sorted from PBMCs, sampled roughly 48 days after vaccination. The origin of the receptors is a man aged 50-59 years who received an inactivated influenza vaccine.

The chain combines TRBV7-2 with TRBJ2-2; D is possibly TRBD1 or TRBD2 (6 bases each). Trimming took 6 bases from V and 4 from J, leaving 12 bases between them. Germline CDR1 reads SGHTA; CDR2 reads FQGNSA. The CDR3 covers 14 residues. The CDR3 bases are TGTGCCAGCAGACAGTCGGGGGCCACCGGGGAGCTGTTTTTT. Protein sequence: CASRQSGATGELFF.

This clonotype has only a few counts. The chain combines TRBV28 with TRBJ2-2; 7 positions agree with TRBD1. V shed 5 bases and J 5 bases; nucleotides not matched to a gene: 8. Germline V CDR1 and CDR2: MDHEN, SYDVKM. The CDR3 has 15 residues. CDR3 nucleotide sequence: TGTGCCAGCAGTCCAGGGGGTCGGTTGACCGGGGAGCTGTTTTTT. Translation: CASSPGGRLTGELFF.

V usage is TRBV7-9 and J usage is TRBJ2-5; D may be TRBD1 or TRBD2 (5 bases each). CDR1 and CDR2 from the germline V gene are SEHNR and FQNEAQ (reference sequence). This CDR3 contains 14 residues. The V gene lost 4 bases and the J gene lost 2 bases, with 11 bases spanning the gap. The CDR3 nucleotides read TGTGCCAGCAGCTGGGGGACGGATCAAGAGACCCAGTACTTC. Protein sequence: CASSWGTDQETQYF.

The table lists this clonotype with a few counts. The chain links TRBV12-3 or TRBV12-4 to TRBJ2-2, with D uncertain. The ends were cut back, 2 bases at V and 6 bases at J, with 7 bases in the middle. The CDR3 contains 13 residues. CDR3 sequence reads: CASSLTWAGELFF. The CDR3 bases are TGTGCCAGCAGTTTAACTTGGGCCGGGGAGCTGTTTTTT.

The chain joins TRBV7-2 to TRBJ2-3; 8 bases map to TRBD1. Germline lookup yields CDR1 SGHTA and CDR2 FQGNSA. The V and J ends lost 5 bases and 5 bases, in that order; junction bases with no gene match: 6. The CDR3 totals 14 residues. CDR3 in amino acids: CASSLPGQVDTQYF. CDR3 coding DNA: TGTGCCAGCAGCCTCCCGGGACAGGTAGATACGCAGTATTTT. The full variable domain, rest sourced from reference TRBV7-2 and TRBJ2-3, is GAGVSQSPSNKVTEKGKDVELRCDPISGHTALYWYRQSLGQGLEFLIYFQGNSAPDKSGLPSDRFSAERTGGSVSTLTIQRTQQEDSAVYLCASSLPGQVDTQYFGPGTRLTVL.

This clonotype has a count of ten or more. The chain links TRBV20-1 to TRBJ2-1; 7 nucleotides agree with TRBD2. V trimming: 6 bases; J trimming: 8 bases; junction bases outside the gene matches: 10. Germline V gene sequence: CDR1 DFQATT, CDR2 SNEGSKA (reference sequence). This CDR3 is 13 amino acids long. The CDR3 nucleotides are TGCAGTGCGAGCGGGCGGGGGACCGATGAGCAGTTCTTC. It yields the protein CSASGRGTDEQFF.

The genes are TRBV7-9 and TRBJ1-3, with 9 bases aligning to TRBD1. The germline gives CDR1 SEHNR, CDR2 FQNEAQ (reference sequence). J lost 2 bases, V lost 5 bases, and 7 bases had no gene match. The length of the CDR3 is 16 residues. CDR3 bases: TGTGCCAGCAGCGAAAGACAGGGGGGAACTGGAAACACCATATATTTT. This codes for CASSERQGGTGNTIYF.

The chain employs TRBV6-1 and TRBJ2-7, with D unresolved. The CDR3 spans 11 residues. The ends were cut back, 4 bases at V and 3 bases at J, with 4 bases in the middle. The germline gives CDR1 MNHNS, CDR2 SASEGT. CDR3 sequence reads: CASSVHYEQYF. The CDR3 DNA follows: TGTGCCAGCAGTGTACACTACGAGCAGTACTTC.

The V call is TRBV15, the J call TRBJ2-3; possible D gene TRBD1, 8 bases. The ends were cut back, 3 bases at V and 3 bases at J, with 16 bases in the middle. Looked up from germline, CDR1 is LNHNV and CDR2 is YYDKDF (reference sequence). The length of the CDR3 is 16 residues. The CDR3 nucleotides read TGTGCCACCAGCAGGCGACAGGGGAGGGGGACAGATACGCAGTATTTT. It codes for CATSRRQGRGTDTQYF.

The V and J genes are TRBV3-2 and TRBJ2-3. TRBV3-2 is shown as a pseudogene. This CDR3 has 15 residues. The DNA of the CDR3 is TGTGCCAGCAGCCAAGATTCCTGCCTCACAAATACGCAGTATTTT. Its translation is CASSQDSCLTNTQYF.

The chain uses TRBV6-2 or TRBV6-3 and TRBJ1-1, with no clear D. The CDR3 runs 13 residues. The V gene lost 5 bases and the J gene lost 4 bases, with 11 bases spanning the gap. Germline CDR1 and CDR2: MNHEY and SVGEGT. The CDR3 sequence is CASSQQVVTEAFF. The CDR3 DNA reads as TGTGCCAGCAGTCAGCAGGTGGTCACTGAAGCTTTCTTT.

The chain joins TRBV4-1 to TRBJ2-5; maybe TRBD2 (6 bases). The CDR3 runs 15 residues. From germline, CDR1 is MGHRA and CDR2 YSYEKL. V was trimmed by 4 bases and J by 2 bases, leaving 14 bases between them. The CDR3 DNA follows: TGCGCCAGCAGCCGCAGGGAGGCCGGACAAGAGACCCAGTACTTC. It translates to CASSRREAGQETQYF.

This clonotype was counted at least ten times. V and J are TRBV12-3 or TRBV12-4 and TRBJ2-1; TRBD2 might be the D (6 bases). Trimming cost V 6 bases and J 10 bases, with 16 bases left between them. The CDR3 runs to 13 residues. The CDR3 is CASRNDGGVEQFF. The CDR3 DNA is TGTGCCAGCAGAAACGACGGAGGGGTAGAGCAGTTCTTC.

This chain uses TRBV20-1 with TRBJ1-6; D unresolved. V was clipped by 7 bases and J by 3 bases, with 10 bases between them. The CDR3 has 13 residues. Germline-derived CDR1 and CDR2 are DFQATT and SNEGSKA (reference sequence). The CDR3 nucleotides are TGCAGTGTCGGAGGGAGCTATAATTCACCCCTCCACTTT. This encodes CSVGGSYNSPLHF.

This clonotype was recorded at least ten times. V gene TRBV7-2 combines with J gene TRBJ2-5; maybe TRBD1 (6 bases). Germline V gene sequence: CDR1 SGHTA, CDR2 FQGNSA. V was shortened by 1 base and J by 4 bases, with 13 bases between the two germline ends. This CDR3 comprises 15 residues. CDR3 nucleotide sequence: TGTGCCAGCAGCTTAGGGGGGCAAAGGGGAGAGACCCAGTACTTC. The encoded protein is CASSLGGQRGETQYF.

The chain has TRBV12-3 or TRBV12-4 and TRBJ1-4, with D unresolved. This CDR3 region has 13 residues. The V end lost 6 bases, the J end lost 3 bases, and 8 bases lay between the germline ends. This chain's CDR3 is CASSPGPNEKLFF. CDR3 coding DNA: TGTGCCAGCAGCCCCGGGCCTAATGAAAAACTGTTTTTT.

There are a few counts of this clonotype. V gene TRBV28 combines with J gene TRBJ1-2, with no clear D. The CDR3 covers 14 residues. Trimming took 6 bases from V and 5 from J, leaving 16 bases between them. Germline V gene lookup returns CDR1 MDHEN and CDR2 SYDVKM. CDR3 amino acids: CASSLLYLTYGYTF. The CDR3 DNA sequence: TGTGCCAGCAGCCTCCTGTATCTAACTTATGGCTACACCTTC.

The chain carries TRBV12-3 or TRBV12-4 and TRBJ1-3, with 8 positions matching TRBD1. V shed 8 bases and J 0 bases; nucleotides not matched to a gene: 12. The CDR3 extends over 17 amino acids. CDR3 in amino acids: CASGPGTGKLSGNTIYF. For the CDR3, the DNA is TGTGCCAGCGGTCCCGGGACAGGCAAACTCTCTGGAAACACCATATATTTT.

This clonotype was observed a handful of times. The chain uses TRBV18 and TRBJ2-5; D remains ambiguous. Germline CDR1 KGHSH, CDR2 LQKENI. V was cut by 3 bases and J by 1 base, with 3 bases left in between. This CDR3 spans 12 amino acids. The CDR3 spells CASSPAQETQYF. The DNA for the CDR3 is TGTGCCAGCTCACCCGCCCAAGAGACCCAGTACTTC.

This clonotype was detected ten times or more. The chain carries TRBV7-2 and TRBJ2-1; 9 bases align to TRBD1. V dropped 1 base and J dropped 9; count of bases not matched to a gene: 7. Looked up from germline, CDR1 is SGHTA and CDR2 is FQGNSA. This CDR3 is 15 amino acids long. This CDR3 reads CASSLVQGARSEQFF. The CDR3 bases are TGTGCCAGCAGCTTAGTACAGGGGGCGCGGAGTGAGCAGTTCTTC.

This clonotype was picked up a small number of times. The V call is TRBV23-1, the J call TRBJ2-7; no clear D. TRBV23-1 is flagged as an ORF with uncertain function. The CDR3 sequence is 15 residues long. V was trimmed by 3 bases and J by 0 bases, leaving 12 bases between them. CDR3 bases: TGCGCCAGCAGTCATTCTCGCACACCCTCCTACGAGCAGTACTTC. Protein: CASSHSRTPSYEQYF.

The chain has TRBV2 and TRBJ2-1; D is unclear. V was trimmed by 2 bases and J by 0 bases, leaving 11 bases between them. The V gene's germline CDR1 is SNHLY and CDR2 FYNNEI. The CDR3 runs 16 residues. The CDR3 sequence is CASSELLYSSYNEQFF. CDR3 in DNA: TGTGCCAGCAGTGAATTGCTGTACAGCTCCTACAATGAGCAGTTCTTC.

Remarks on this clonotype: Since a much larger clone is just one base distant, this may be a read error. This sequence joins TRBV12-3 or TRBV12-4 and TRBJ2-7, with 7 positions matching TRBD1. The CDR3 runs to 14 residues. Unmatched junction bases numbered 9, after V lost 7 bases and J lost 3 bases. CDR3 coding DNA: TGTGCCAGCACCCGGAGAGGGGGCGTCTACGAGCAGTACTTC. Amino acids: CASTRRGGVYEQYF.